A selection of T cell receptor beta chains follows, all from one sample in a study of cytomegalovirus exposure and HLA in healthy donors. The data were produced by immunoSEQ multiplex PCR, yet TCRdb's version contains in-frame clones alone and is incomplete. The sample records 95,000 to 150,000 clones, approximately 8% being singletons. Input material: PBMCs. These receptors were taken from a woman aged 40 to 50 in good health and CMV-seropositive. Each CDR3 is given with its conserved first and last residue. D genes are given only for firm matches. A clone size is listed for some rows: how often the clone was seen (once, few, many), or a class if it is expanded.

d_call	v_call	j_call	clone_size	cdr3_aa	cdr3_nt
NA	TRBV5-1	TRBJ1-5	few	CASSSDGQGNQPQHF	TGCGCCAGCAGCTCAGACGGTCAGGGCAATCAGCCCCAGCATTTT
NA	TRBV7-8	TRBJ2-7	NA	CASSLVGGDPSYEQYF	TGTGCCAGCAGCTTAGTAGGCGGGGACCCCTCCTACGAGCAGTACTTC
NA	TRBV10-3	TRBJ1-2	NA	CAISVEGSNGYTF	TGTGCCATCAGTGTGGAGGGCTCGAATGGCTACACCTTC
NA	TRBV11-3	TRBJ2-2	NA	CASSLVAGPTGELFF	TGTGCCAGCAGCTTAGTAGCAGGGCCCACCGGGGAGCTGTTTTTT
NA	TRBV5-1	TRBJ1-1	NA	CASSPRTGVAFF	TGCGCAAGCAGCCCCAGGACGGGGGTAGCTTTCTTT
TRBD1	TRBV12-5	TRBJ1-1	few	CASGRTGGRDTEAFF	TGTGCTAGTGGGAGGACAGGGGGCCGGGACACTGAAGCTTTCTTT
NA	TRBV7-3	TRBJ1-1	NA	CASSPDPGVGNTEAFF	TGTGCCAGCAGCCCGGACCCGGGGGTAGGCAACACTGAAGCTTTCTTT
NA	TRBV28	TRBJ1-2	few	CASSSYVGQDYGYTF	TGTGCCAGCAGTAGCTACGTGGGGCAAGACTATGGCTACACCTTC
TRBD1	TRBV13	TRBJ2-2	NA	CASSIKGQGNTGELFF	TGTGCCAGCTCAATTAAGGGACAGGGGAACACCGGGGAGCTGTTTTTT
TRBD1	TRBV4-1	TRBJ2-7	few	CASSLAGTGYEQYF	TGCGCCAGCAGCCTTGCCGGGACAGGGTACGAGCAGTACTTC
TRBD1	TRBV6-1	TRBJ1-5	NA	CASRPGQGRDQPQHF	TGTGCCAGCAGACCGGGACAGGGAAGAGACCAGCCCCAGCATTTT
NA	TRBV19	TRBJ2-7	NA	CASSIETGSYEQYF	TGTGCCAGTAGTATAGAAACAGGGTCCTACGAGCAGTACTTC
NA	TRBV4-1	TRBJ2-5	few	CASSQAFRVKQETQYF	TGCGCCAGCAGCCAAGCTTTTCGGGTGAAGCAAGAGACCCAGTACTTC
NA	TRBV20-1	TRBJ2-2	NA	CSAPTTGELFF	TGCAGTGCTCCTACTACTGGGGAGCTGTTTTTT
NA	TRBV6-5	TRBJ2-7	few	CASSSMDSSSYEQYF	TGTGCCAGCAGTTCTATGGACAGTTCCTCCTACGAGCAGTACTTC
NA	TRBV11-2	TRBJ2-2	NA	CASSRLRAGSTGELFF	TGTGCCAGCAGCCGCCTCCGGGCGGGGAGCACCGGGGAGCTGTTTTTT
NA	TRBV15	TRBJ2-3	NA	CATGWGDPNTDTQYF	TGTGCCACCGGGTGGGGGGACCCAAACACAGATACGCAGTATTTT
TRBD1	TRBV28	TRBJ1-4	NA	CASSSAGTGGEKLFF	TGTGCCAGCAGTTCAGCCGGGACAGGAGGTGAAAAACTGTTTTTT
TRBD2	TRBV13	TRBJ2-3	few	CASSSRTSGVADTQYF	TGTGCCAGCAGCTCACGGACTAGCGGTGTAGCAGATACGCAGTATTTT
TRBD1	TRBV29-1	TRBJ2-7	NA	CSVEDPGQGRYEQYF	TGCAGCGTTGAAGACCCAGGACAGGGCCGCTACGAGCAGTACTTC
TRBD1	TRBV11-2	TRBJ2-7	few	CASSFISGGGSYEQYF	TGTGCCAGCAGCTTCATTTCAGGGGGCGGATCCTACGAGCAGTACTTC
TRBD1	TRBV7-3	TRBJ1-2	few	CASSSGGQGRNYGYTF	TGTGCCAGCAGTTCTGGTGGACAGGGACGGAACTATGGCTACACCTTC
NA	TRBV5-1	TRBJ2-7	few	CASSLAFWTPPYEQYF	TGCGCCAGCAGCTTGGCGTTCTGGACACCCCCCTACGAGCAGTACTTC
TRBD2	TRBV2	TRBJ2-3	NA	CASPSGRGGTDTQYF	TGTGCCAGCCCCTCGGGGCGGGGGGGCACAGATACGCAGTATTTT
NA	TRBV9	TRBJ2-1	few	CASSRSGSRSYNEQFF	TGTGCCAGCAGCCGGTCCGGGAGTAGGTCCTACAATGAGCAGTTCTTC
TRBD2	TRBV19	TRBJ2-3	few	CASSQPAGGSDTQYF	TGTGCCAGTAGTCAACCAGCGGGGGGTTCAGATACGCAGTATTTT
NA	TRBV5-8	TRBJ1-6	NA	CASSLAPYNSPLHF	TGTGCCAGCAGCTTGGCCCCGTATAATTCACCCCTCCACTTT
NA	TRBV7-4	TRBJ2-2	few	CASKLLSRGNTGELFF	TGTGCCAGCAAACTACTATCCCGAGGGAACACCGGGGAGCTGTTTTTT
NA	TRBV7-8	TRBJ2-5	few	CASSPPPRGPKRTQYF	TGTGCCAGCAGTCCCCCCCCCAGGGGACCCAAGAGAACCCAGTACTTC
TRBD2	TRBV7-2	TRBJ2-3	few	CASSLNGGDRTDTQYF	TGTGCCAGCAGCTTAAACGGGGGGGACCGCACAGATACGCAGTATTTT
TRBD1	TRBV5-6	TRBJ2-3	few	CASSDPWDRGVDTQYF	TGTGCCAGCAGCGACCCTTGGGACAGGGGGGTAGATACGCAGTATTTT